Below, 15 T cell receptor beta chains from the same sample are listed, as sequenced in a study of blood T cell repertoires in COVID-19. Some clones are missing from TCRdb's copy, which holds only in-frame ones; the method was immunoSEQ multiplex PCR. The repertoire holds fewer than 300,000 clones, with around nine tenths as singletons. Source material: PBMCs or T cells enriched from blood (not recorded which). The origin of the receptors is a woman younger than 45 who had recovered from COVID-19.

The chain links TRBV24-1 to TRBJ2-3, with unresolved D. The CDR3 covers 14 residues. Germline values: CDR1 KGHDR, CDR2 SFDVKD. With 6 bases removed from V and 2 bases from J, the gap between germline ends came to 11 bases. The CDR3 region has the DNA TGTGCCACCAGTAGTACAGCAGACACAGATACGCAGTATTTT. Protein sequence: CATSSTADTDTQYF.

The chain has TRBV29-1 and TRBJ2-7; a possible D gene is TRBD2 (6 bases). Trimming cost V 4 bases and J 7 bases, with 11 bases left between them. The CDR3 extends over 11 amino acids. The germline V gene encodes CDR1 SQVTM and CDR2 ANQGSEA. CDR3 DNA: TGCAGCGTTGTGGGGGGTCGGGAGCAGTACTTC. This codes for CSVVGGREQYF.

J is TRBJ1-1 and V is TRBV6-5; tentative D call: TRBD1 (6 bases). Germline CDR1 reads MNHEY; CDR2 reads SVGAGI. V was trimmed by 6 bases and J by 3 bases, leaving 17 bases between them. The CDR3 runs to 15 residues. CDR3 sequence (DNA): TGTGCCAGCAGCCCCAGGGGCCCCGGAGACACTGAAGCTTTCTTT. This codes for CASSPRGPGDTEAFF.

The chain uses TRBV9 and TRBJ2-3; possible D gene TRBD2, 5 bases. Per germline, CDR1 SGDLS and CDR2 YYNGEE. The CDR3 spans 14 residues. V lost 5 bases to trimming and J lost 0 bases, with 10 bases between them. The CDR3 sequence is CASRQDLSTDTQYF. The CDR3 region has the DNA TGTGCCAGCAGGCAGGACTTAAGCACAGATACGCAGTATTTT.

The chain couples TRBV18 to TRBJ1-1, with TRBD1 as a possible D gene (5 bases). There are 14 residues in the CDR3. V was pared by 3 bases and J by 4 bases, with 12 bases between. Germline V CDR1 and CDR2: KGHSH, LQKENI. The CDR3 region is CASSPVKQVTEAFF. The CDR3 DNA reads as TGTGCCAGCTCACCCGTTAAACAGGTCACTGAAGCTTTCTTT.

V gene TRBV2 combines with J gene TRBJ2-3, with 7 bases lining up with TRBD2. Germline values: CDR1 SNHLY, CDR2 FYNNEI. This CDR3 region has 17 residues. J gave up 2 bases and V 5 bases, and 13 bases lay outside the gene matches. The CDR3 sequence: CASSQRGRTSSTDTQYF. The CDR3 DNA sequence: TGTGCCAGCAGTCAAAGGGGAAGGACTAGTTCCACAGATACGCAGTATTTT.

This chain uses TRBV30 with TRBJ2-7; maybe TRBD2 (5 bases). The CDR3 runs to 12 residues. V was pared by 2 bases and J by 1 base, with 6 bases between. Germline CDR1 is GTSNPN and CDR2 is SVGIG (reference sequence). CDR3: CAWSRESYEQYF. CDR3 DNA: TGTGCCTGGAGTCGGGAATCCTACGAGCAGTACTTC.

The J gene is TRBJ2-1, the V gene TRBV5-4, with 13 bases matching TRBD2. Germline V gives CDR1 SGHNT, CDR2 YYREEE (reference sequence). The J segment lost 2 bases and the V segment lost 2 bases, leaving 10 bases of the junction unmatched. This CDR3 comprises 19 residues. The CDR3: CASSLTRTSGSLTYNEQFF. The CDR3 nucleotides read TGTGCCAGCAGCTTAACCCGGACTAGCGGGAGTTTGACCTACAATGAGCAGTTCTTC. Using reference TRBV5-4 and TRBJ2-1 for the parts outside the CDR3, the full variable domain is ETGVTQSPTHLIKTRGQQVTLRCSSQSGHNTVSWYQQALGQGPQFIFQYYREEENGRGNFPPRFSGLQFPNYSSELNVNALELDDSALYLCASSLTRTSGSLTYNEQFFGPGTRLTVL.

This clone was seen more than once but under ten times. The rearrangement uses TRBV4-3 and TRBJ1-1; unclear D gene. Germline V gene data show CDR1 as LGHNA and CDR2 as YSLEER. Trimming cost V 0 bases and J 1 base, with 9 bases left between them. The CDR3 has 15 residues. Written as DNA, the CDR3 is TGCGCCAGCAGCCAAGATATCCTCTCGAACACTGAAGCTTTCTTT. Protein product: CASSQDILSNTEAFF.

V and J are TRBV3-1 (or the pseudogene TRBV3-2) and TRBJ2-5, with 7 bases that match TRBD1. Germline V gives CDR1 LGHDT, CDR2 YNNKEL (reference sequence). The CDR3 extends over 15 amino acids. Trimming at V came to 4 bases and at J to 1 base, leaving 6 bases not matched to a gene. The CDR3 loop is CASSPSDRSQETQYF. The CDR3, as DNA: TGTGCCAGCAGCCCCTCGGACAGGTCCCAAGAGACCCAGTACTTC.

CDR3 sequence: CASSKGEAPGSKEQYF. The CDR3, as DNA: TGTGCCAGCAGCAAAGGGGAGGCTCCCGGCTCGAAGGAGCAGTACTTC. The genes are TRBV21-1 and TRBJ2-7; no DNA check was done on the table's D call, TRBD2. TRBV21-1 is marked as a pseudogene. CDR3 size: 16 residues.

The rearrangement links TRBV19 to TRBJ2-5, with 12 bases lining up with TRBD2. Germline V gene sequence: CDR1 LNHDA, CDR2 SQIVND (reference sequence). V shed 3 bases, J shed 6 bases, and the junction held 8 bases outside the gene matches. The CDR3 totals 16 residues. In DNA, the CDR3 is TGTGCCAGTAGTATTCGCTGGACTAGCGGGATCCAGACCCAGTACTTC. It encodes CASSIRWTSGIQTQYF. Complete variable domain (other parts from reference TRBV19 and TRBJ2-5): DGGITQSPKYLFRKEGQNVTLSCEQNLNHDAMYWYRQDPGQGLRLIYYSQIVNDFQKGDIAEGYSVSREKKESFPLTVTSAQKNPTAFYLCASSIRWTSGIQTQYFGPGTRLLVL.

The CDR3 nucleotides are TGTGCCAGCAGTTCGACAGAAGTAGCCTACGAGCAGTACTTC. Translation gives CASSSTEVAYEQYF. The V call is TRBV6-5, the J call TRBJ2-7, with a possible D match to TRBD1 (5 bases). Trimming took off 4 bases at V and 2 bases at J, with 12 bases between the two ends. Germline CDR1 and CDR2: MNHEY and SVGAGI. The CDR3 totals 14 residues.

V usage is TRBV7-9 and J usage is TRBJ2-3, with a tentative D call TRBD2 (6 bases). V lost 5 bases and J 0 bases, leaving 24 bases between the germline ends. Germline CDR1 and CDR2: SEHNR and FQNEAQ (reference sequence). The CDR3 consists of 19 residues. CDR3 nucleotide sequence: TGTGCCAGCAGCGCAAAAGAGCGGGCTAGAACAGCTAGCACAGATACGCAGTATTTT. It codes for CASSAKERARTASTDTQYF.

The chain couples TRBV23-1 to TRBJ2-1, with 8 bases aligning to TRBD2. TRBV23-1 belongs to the ORF category, with a function that is uncertain. After removal of 0 bases from V and 0 bases from J, the junction contained 4 bases not matched to a gene. The CDR3 is 17 amino acids. The CDR3 sequence: CASSQSERESSYNEQFF. The CDR3 bases are TGCGCCAGCAGTCAATCGGAGCGGGAGAGCTCCTACAATGAGCAGTTCTTC.